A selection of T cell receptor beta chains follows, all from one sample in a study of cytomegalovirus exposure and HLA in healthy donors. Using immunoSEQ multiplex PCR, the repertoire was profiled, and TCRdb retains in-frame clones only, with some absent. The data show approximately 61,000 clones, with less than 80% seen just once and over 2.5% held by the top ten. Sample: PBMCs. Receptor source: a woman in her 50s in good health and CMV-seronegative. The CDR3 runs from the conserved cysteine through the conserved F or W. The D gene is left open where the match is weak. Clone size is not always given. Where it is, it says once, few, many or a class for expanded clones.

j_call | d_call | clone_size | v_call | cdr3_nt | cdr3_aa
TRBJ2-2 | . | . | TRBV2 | TGTGCCAGCAAAGACAGGACGAACACCGGGGAGCTGTTTTTT | CASKDRTNTGELFF
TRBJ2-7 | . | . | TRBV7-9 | TGTGCCAGCAGCTTAGACGGTTCCCACGAGCAGTACTTC | CASSLDGSHEQYF
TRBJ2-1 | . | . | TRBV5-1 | TGCGCCAGCACCCTTATGGGGGCGGACTACAATGAGCAGTTCTTC | CASTLMGADYNEQFF
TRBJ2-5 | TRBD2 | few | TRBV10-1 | TGCGCCAGCAGCCTCGAGCGGGACCCCCAAGAGACCCAGTACTTC | CASSLERDPQETQYF
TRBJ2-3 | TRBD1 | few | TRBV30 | TGTGCCTGGGACAGGGTAGGCACAGATACGCAGTATTTT | CAWDRVGTDTQYF
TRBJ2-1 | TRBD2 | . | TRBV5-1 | TGCGTCAGCAGCCCTGGGACTAGCGGGAGGGCCGAGAATGAGCAGTTCTTC | CVSSPGTSGRAENEQFF
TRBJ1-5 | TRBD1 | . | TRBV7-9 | TGTGCCAGCAGCTTAGGACAGGGTCAGCCCCAGCATTTT | CASSLGQGQPQHF
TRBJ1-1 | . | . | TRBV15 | TGTGCCACCAGCCGGACAGTGAACACTGAAGCTTTCTTT | CATSRTVNTEAFF
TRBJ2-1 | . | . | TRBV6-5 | TGTGCCAGCAGTTCGGGTCAAGCCGGGCGGGGCAATGAGCAGTTCTTC | CASSSGQAGRGNEQFF
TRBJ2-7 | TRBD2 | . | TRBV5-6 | TGTGCCAGCAGCTCGGGACTAGCGGATTACGAGCAGTACTTC | CASSSGLADYEQYF
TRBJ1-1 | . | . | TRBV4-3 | TGCGCCAGCAGCCAAGAAGGACTCCCGATCACTGAAGCTTTCTTT | CASSQEGLPITEAFF
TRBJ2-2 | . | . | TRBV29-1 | TGCAGCGTTGTACGGTTGAACACCGGGGAGCTGTTTTTT | CSVVRLNTGELFF
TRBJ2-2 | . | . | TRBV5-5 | TGTGCCAGCAGCTTGATTCCTATTTACACCGGGGAGCTGTTTTTT | CASSLIPIYTGELFF
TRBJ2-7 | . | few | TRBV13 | TGTGCCAGCAGCCCGGGACTGCAGAGCTCCTACGAGCAGTACTTC | CASSPGLQSSYEQYF
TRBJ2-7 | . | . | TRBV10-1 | TGCGCCAGCAGAGGGGGAGTAATGTCTTACGCCGAGCAGTACTTC | CASRGGVMSYAEQYF
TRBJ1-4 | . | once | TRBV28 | TGTGCCAGCAGTGGACCGGGGAGGGGTGTGGATGAAAAACTGTTTTTT | CASSGPGRGVDEKLFF
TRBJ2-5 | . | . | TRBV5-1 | TGCGCCAGCAGCTTCCCTACCCAAGAGACCCAGTACTTC | CASSFPTQETQYF
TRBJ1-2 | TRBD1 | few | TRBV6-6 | TGTGCCAGCAGTCTTGGACAGGGAGGCTATGGCTACACCTTC | CASSLGQGGYGYTF
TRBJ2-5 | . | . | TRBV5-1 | TGCGCCAGCAGCTTGATGCCCGACTTAGAAGAGACCCAGTACTTC | CASSLMPDLEETQYF
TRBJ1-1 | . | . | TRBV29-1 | TGCAGCGTTGGACAGCCTTTGAACACTGAAGCTTTCTTT | CSVGQPLNTEAFF
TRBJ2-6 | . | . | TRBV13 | TGTGCCAGCAGCCGCGGGACAGTTGATTTCTCTGGGGCCAACGTCCTGACTTTC | CASSRGTVDFSGANVLTF
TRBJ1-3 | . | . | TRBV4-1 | TGCGCCAGCAGCCAAGCCTTCGGGAACGGAAACACCATATATTTT | CASSQAFGNGNTIYF
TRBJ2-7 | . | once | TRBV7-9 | TGTGCCAGCAGCCCCACGGAGCTCTCCTACGAGCAGTACTTC | CASSPTELSYEQYF
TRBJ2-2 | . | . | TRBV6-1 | TGTGCCAGCAGTCCTCTAGTCTTGGGCGGGGAGCTGTTTTTT | CASSPLVLGGELFF
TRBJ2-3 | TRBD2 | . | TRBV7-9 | TGTGCCAGCAGCTCGACCTGGGCTAGCGGGGATCTGGATACGCAGTATTTT | CASSSTWASGDLDTQYF
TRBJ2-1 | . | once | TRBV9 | TGTGCCAGCAGCGTAGGGGGCTACGCCTCCTACAATGAGCAGTTCTTC | CASSVGGYASYNEQFF
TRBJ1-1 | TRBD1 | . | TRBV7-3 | TGTGCCAGCGGTCCTCGGGGACAGGGAGGCGCTGAAGCTTTCTTT | CASGPRGQGGAEAFF
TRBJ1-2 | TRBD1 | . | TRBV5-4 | TGTGCCAGCAGCCCCCCGAATAGACAGGGGGGTCGGTATGGCTACACCTTC | CASSPPNRQGGRYGYTF
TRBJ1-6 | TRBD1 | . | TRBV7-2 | TGTGCCAGCAGCTCGCGAAGACAGGGGGTGAATTCACCCCTCCACTTT | CASSSRRQGVNSPLHF
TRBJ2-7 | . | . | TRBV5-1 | TGCGCCAGCAGTAGGGACACCCGGAGCTCCTACGAGCAGTACTTC | CASSRDTRSSYEQYF
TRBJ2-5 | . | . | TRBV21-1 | TGCGCCAGGATATCCGGGACAGTGGAAGAGACCCAGTACTTC | CARISGTVEETQYF
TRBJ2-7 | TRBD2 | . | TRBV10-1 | TGCGCCAGCAGTGAGGGGCTAGCGGCGACCTACGAGCAGTACTTC | CASSEGLAATYEQYF
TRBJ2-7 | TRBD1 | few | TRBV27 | TGTGCCAGCAGCCGTTCGGGACAGGGGTCCTACGAGCAGTACTTC | CASSRSGQGSYEQYF
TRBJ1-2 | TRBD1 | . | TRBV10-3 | TGTGCCATCAGTGAAGGACAGGGGGGGGGCTATGGCTACACCTTC | CAISEGQGGGYGYTF
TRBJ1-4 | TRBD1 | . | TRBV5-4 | TGTGCCAGCAGCTCTCGACAGGGGGCCAAAGAAAAACTGTTTTTT | CASSSRQGAKEKLFF
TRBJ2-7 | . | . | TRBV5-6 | TGTGCCAGCAGCTTGGCTCTGGAGCAGTACTTC | CASSLALEQYF
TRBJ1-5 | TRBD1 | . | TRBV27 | TGTGCCAGCAGTCCAGGGACAGGGGGTAGCAATCAGCCCCAGCATTTT | CASSPGTGGSNQPQHF
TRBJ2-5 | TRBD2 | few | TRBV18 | TGTGCCAGCTCACCACAGGTACTAGCGGGAGAACTCCAAGAGACCCAGTACTTC | CASSPQVLAGELQETQYF
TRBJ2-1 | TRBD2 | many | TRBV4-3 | TGCGCCAGCAGCCACGTTCTGGGGAGAGGGGCTAGCGGAATCCCCTACAATGAGCAGTTCTTC | CASSHVLGRGASGIPYNEQFF
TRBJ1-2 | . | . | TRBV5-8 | TGTGCCAGCAGCTTGGCGCGCGGGGGGGGATACTATGGCTACACCTTC | CASSLARGGGYYGYTF
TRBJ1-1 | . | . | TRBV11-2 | TGTGCCAGCAGCTTAGATCAGGGCTGGGGCACTGAAGCTTTCTTT | CASSLDQGWGTEAFF
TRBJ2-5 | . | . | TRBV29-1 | TGCAGCGGCCGGAGGATCCAAATTGATGGGGAGACCCAGTACTTC | CSGRRIQIDGETQYF
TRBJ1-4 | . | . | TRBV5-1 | TGCGCCAGCAGCTTGGCAGGGGTTAATGAAAAACTGTTTTTT | CASSLAGVNEKLFF
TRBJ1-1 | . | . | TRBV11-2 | TGTGCCAGCAGAAAACAGGTGAACACTGAAGCTTTCTTT | CASRKQVNTEAFF
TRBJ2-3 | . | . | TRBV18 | TGTGCCAGCTCGCCAGGACAGGGAGGGTCCACAGATACGCAGTATTTT | CASSPGQGGSTDTQYF
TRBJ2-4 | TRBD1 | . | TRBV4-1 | TGCGCCAGCAGCCAGCCGGGACAGCTACCCCTAGCCAAAAACATTCAGTACTTC | CASSQPGQLPLAKNIQYF
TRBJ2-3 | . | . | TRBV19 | TGTGCCAGTAGTACGTCGGCAGATACGCAGTATTTT | CASSTSADTQYF
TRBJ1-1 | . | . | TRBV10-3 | TGTGCCATAGGGGGGAACACTGAAGCTTTCTTT | CAIGGNTEAFF